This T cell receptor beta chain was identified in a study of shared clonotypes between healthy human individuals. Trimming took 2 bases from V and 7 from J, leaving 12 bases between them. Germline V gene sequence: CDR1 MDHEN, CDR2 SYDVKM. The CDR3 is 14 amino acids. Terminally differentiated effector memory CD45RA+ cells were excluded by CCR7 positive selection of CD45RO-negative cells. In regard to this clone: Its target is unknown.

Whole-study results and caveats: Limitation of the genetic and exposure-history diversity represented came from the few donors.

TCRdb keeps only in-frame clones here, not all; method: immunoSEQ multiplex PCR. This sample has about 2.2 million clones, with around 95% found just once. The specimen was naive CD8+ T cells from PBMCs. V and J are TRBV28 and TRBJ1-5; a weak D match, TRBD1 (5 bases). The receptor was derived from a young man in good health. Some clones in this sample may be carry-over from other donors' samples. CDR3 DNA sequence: TGTGCCAGCAGTTTAGGCCGGACAAGGCAGCCCCAGCATTTT. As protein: CASSLGRTRQPQHF.